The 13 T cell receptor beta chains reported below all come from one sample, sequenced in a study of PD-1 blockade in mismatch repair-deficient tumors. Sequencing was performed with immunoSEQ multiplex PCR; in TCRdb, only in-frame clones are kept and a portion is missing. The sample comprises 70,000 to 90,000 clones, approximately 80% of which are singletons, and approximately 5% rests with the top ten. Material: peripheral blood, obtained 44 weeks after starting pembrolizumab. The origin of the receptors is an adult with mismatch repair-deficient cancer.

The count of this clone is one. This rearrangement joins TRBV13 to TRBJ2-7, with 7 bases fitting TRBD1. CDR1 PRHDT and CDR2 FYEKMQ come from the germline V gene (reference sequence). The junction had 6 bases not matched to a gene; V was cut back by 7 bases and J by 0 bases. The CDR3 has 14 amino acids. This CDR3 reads CASTNRDSSYEQYF. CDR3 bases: TGTGCCAGCACCAACCGGGACAGCTCCTACGAGCAGTACTTC.

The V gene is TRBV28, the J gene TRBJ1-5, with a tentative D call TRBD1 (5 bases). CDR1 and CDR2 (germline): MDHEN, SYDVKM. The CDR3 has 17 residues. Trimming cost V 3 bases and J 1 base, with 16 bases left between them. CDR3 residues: CASSFPARVRSNQPQHF. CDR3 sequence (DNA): TGTGCCAGCAGTTTCCCGGCCAGGGTCCGGAGCAATCAGCCCCAGCATTTT.

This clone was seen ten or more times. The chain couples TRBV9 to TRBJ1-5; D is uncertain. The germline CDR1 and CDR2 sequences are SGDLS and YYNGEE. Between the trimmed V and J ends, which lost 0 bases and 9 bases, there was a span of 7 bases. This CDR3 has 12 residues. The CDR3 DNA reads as TGTGCCAGCAGCGTAGAGGGAGGGCCCCAGCATTTT. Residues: CASSVEGGPQHF.

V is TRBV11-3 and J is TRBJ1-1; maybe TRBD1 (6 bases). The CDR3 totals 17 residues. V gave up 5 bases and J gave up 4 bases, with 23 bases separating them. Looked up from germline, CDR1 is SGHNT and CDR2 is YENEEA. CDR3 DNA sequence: TGTGCCAGCAGCACCCAGGATCCGGGGGGCGGGGGCACTGAAGCTTTCTTT. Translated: CASSTQDPGGGGTEAFF.

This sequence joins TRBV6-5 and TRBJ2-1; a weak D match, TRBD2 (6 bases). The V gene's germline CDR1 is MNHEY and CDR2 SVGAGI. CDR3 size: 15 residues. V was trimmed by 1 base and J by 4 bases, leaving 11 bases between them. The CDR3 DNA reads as TGTGCCAGCAGTTACTATTCTAGCGAATACAATGAGCAGTTCTTC. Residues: CASSYYSSEYNEQFF.

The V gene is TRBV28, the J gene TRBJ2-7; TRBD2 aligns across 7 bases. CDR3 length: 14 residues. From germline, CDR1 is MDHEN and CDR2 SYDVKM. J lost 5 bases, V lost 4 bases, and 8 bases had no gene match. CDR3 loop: CASSSLASLNEQYF. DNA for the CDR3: TGTGCCAGCAGTTCACTAGCGTCTCTTAACGAGCAGTACTTC.

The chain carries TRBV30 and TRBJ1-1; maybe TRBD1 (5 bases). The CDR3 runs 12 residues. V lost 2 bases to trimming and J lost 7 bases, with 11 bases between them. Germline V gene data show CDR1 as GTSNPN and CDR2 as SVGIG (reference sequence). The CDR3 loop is CAWSRQTNEAFF. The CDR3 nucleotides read TGTGCCTGGAGTCGACAGACTAATGAAGCTTTCTTT.

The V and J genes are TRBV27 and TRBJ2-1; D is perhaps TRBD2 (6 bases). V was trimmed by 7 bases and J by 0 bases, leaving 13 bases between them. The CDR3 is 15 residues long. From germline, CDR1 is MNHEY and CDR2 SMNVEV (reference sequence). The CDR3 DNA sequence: TGTGCCAGCACCTCGGGGACTGGCTCCTACAATGAGCAGTTCTTC. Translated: CASTSGTGSYNEQFF.

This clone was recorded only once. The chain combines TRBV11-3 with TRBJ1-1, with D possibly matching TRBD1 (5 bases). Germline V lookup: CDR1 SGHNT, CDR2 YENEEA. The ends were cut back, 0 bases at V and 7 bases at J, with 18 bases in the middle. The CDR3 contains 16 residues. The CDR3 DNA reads TGTGCCAGCAGCTTAGATCGACAGATTTGGCTCAATGAAGCTTTCTTT. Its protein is CASSLDRQIWLNEAFF.

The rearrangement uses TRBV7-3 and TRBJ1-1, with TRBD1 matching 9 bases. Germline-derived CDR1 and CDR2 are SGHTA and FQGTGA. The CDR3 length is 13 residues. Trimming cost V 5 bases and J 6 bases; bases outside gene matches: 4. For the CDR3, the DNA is TGTGCCAGCAGCCAAGGGACAGGGCCTGAAGCTTTCTTT. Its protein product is CASSQGTGPEAFF.

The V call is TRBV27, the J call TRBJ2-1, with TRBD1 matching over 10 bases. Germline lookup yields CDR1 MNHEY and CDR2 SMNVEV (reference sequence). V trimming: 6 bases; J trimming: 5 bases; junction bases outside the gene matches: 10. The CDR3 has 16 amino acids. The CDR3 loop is CASRPLAGTGDNEQFF. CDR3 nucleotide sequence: TGTGCCAGCAGGCCTCTCGCCGGGACAGGGGACAATGAGCAGTTCTTC.

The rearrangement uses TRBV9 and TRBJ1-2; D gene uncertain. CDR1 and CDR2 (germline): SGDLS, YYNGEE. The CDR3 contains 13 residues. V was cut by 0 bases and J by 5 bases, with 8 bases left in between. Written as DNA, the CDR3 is TGTGCCAGCAGCGTAGCAAATGAGTATGGCTACACCTTC. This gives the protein CASSVANEYGYTF.

CDR3 in amino acids: CATHAPGVFSEQFF. The CDR3 nucleotides are TGTGCCACCCATGCGCCCGGGGTGTTTAGTGAGCAGTTCTTC. J is TRBJ2-1 and V is TRBV28; a possible D gene is TRBD2 (5 bases). This CDR3 comprises 14 residues. V lost 10 bases to trimming and J lost 9 bases, with 22 bases between them. Germline CDR1 reads MDHEN; CDR2 reads SYDVKM. Looking up the rest from reference TRBV28 and TRBJ2-1 gives the full variable domain: DVKVTQSSRYLVKRTGEKVFLECVQDMDHENMFWYRQDPGLGLRLIYFSYDVKMKEKGDIPEGYSVSREKKERFSLILESASTNQTSMYLCATHAPGVFSEQFFGPGTRLTVL.